The 20 T cell receptor beta chains in this list originate from one sample, sequenced in a study of metastatic and nonmetastatic thyroid tumors (dated by TCRdb to the early 2020s). No treatment had been received by any patient before thyroid surgery. Preparation of the library involved PCR. The sequencer was an Illumina HiSeq 4000. TCRdb reran the public reads through fastp at Q25 and MiXCR, keeping productive beta chains. The sample records over 14,000 clones, 3.6% of which are singletons. Together, the top ten hold less than 30% of the sample. Sequenced sample: tumor tissue. The receptors were sampled from a female donor with papillary thyroid cancer or a benign thyroid nodule (not recorded which). Some clones in this sample may be carry-over from other donors' samples.

The sample holds a few counts of this clone. J is TRBJ2-1 and V is TRBV12-3 or TRBV12-4; D not certain. V was shortened by 5 bases and J by 0 bases, with 8 bases between the two germline ends. The CDR3 sequence is 14 residues long. The CDR3 DNA follows: TGTGCCAGCAGTGGGTCGGACTCCTACAATGAGCAGTTCTTC. Protein: CASSGSDSYNEQFF.

This clone was seen a few times. This chain uses TRBV5-1 with TRBJ1-1, with D possibly being TRBD1 (6 bases). The CDR3 is 14 amino acids. Germline loops: CDR1 SGHRS, CDR2 YFSETQ. With 1 base removed from V and 0 bases from J, the gap between germline ends came to 7 bases. The CDR3 DNA sequence: TGCGCCAGCAGCTTGACAGGGATGAACACTGAAGCTTTCTTT. Translated: CASSLTGMNTEAFF.

This clone was found a few times. This chain uses TRBV5-1 with TRBJ1-3; D remains unclear. Trimming left V 0 bases short and J 2 bases short, with 12 bases between. Germline V lookup: CDR1 SGHRS, CDR2 YFSETQ. The CDR3 is 16 amino acids. The CDR3 DNA follows: TGCGCCAGCAGCTTGGCCGTCGCCGGAGCTGGAAACACCATATATTTT. It encodes CASSLAVAGAGNTIYF.

The chain employs TRBV20-1 and TRBJ2-2; D not certain. The V and J ends lost 0 bases and 3 bases respectively, with 5 bases between them. The CDR3 totals 13 residues. Germline V gene lookup returns CDR1 DFQATT and CDR2 SNEGSKA (reference sequence). The CDR3 sequence: CSARDRYTGELFF. The DNA of the CDR3 is TGCAGTGCTAGAGATCGGTACACCGGGGAGCTGTTTTTT.

V is TRBV11-2 and J is TRBJ2-5, with 7 positions matching TRBD1. Germline V gene data show CDR1 as SGHAT and CDR2 as FQNNGV. V was clipped by 1 base and J by 9 bases; unmatched bases: 5. The CDR3 spans 13 residues. The CDR3 spells CASSLGYRGPQYF. CDR3 nucleotides: TGTGCCAGCAGCTTAGGTTACAGGGGACCCCAGTACTTC.

This clone was counted only a few times. CDR3 in DNA: TGCAGTGCTGGACCCGGGACAGGGGACTACAATGAGCAGTTCTTC. Protein product: CSAGPGTGDYNEQFF. The chain carries TRBV20-1 and TRBJ2-1; TRBD1 matches at 10 bases. V lost 5 bases to trimming and J lost 3 bases; unmatched junction nucleotides: 7. The CDR3 is made up of 15 amino acids. Germline lookup yields CDR1 DFQATT and CDR2 SNEGSKA (reference sequence).

V gene TRBV6-5 combines with J gene TRBJ1-1; TRBD1 aligns across 9 bases. The CDR3 totals 16 residues. The trim removed 2 bases at V and 3 bases at J, leaving 7 bases unmatched. Germline loops: CDR1 MNHEY, CDR2 SVGAGI. CDR3 loop: CASSYPPGTGYTEAFF. The CDR3 DNA reads as TGTGCCAGCAGTTACCCCCCCGGGACAGGGTACACTGAAGCTTTCTTT.

The rearrangement uses TRBV6-2 or TRBV6-3 and TRBJ2-1; 8 nucleotides align to TRBD1. V lost 5 bases to trimming and J lost 10 bases; unmatched junction nucleotides: 1. The V gene's germline CDR1 is MNHEY and CDR2 SVGEGT. The CDR3 totals 11 residues. This chain's CDR3 is CASSDRGEQFF. DNA for the CDR3: TGTGCCAGCAGTGACAGGGGCGAGCAGTTCTTC.

As concerns this clone: Sequence at one end of the junction differs from germline and may be a read error. This chain uses TRBV5-6 with TRBJ2-3; tentatively, D is TRBD1 (5 bases). This CDR3 has 16 residues. The germline V gene has CDR1 SGHDT and CDR2 YYEEEE. CDR3 amino acids: CASSLRFTRSTGTQYF. Written as DNA, the CDR3 is TGTGCCAGCAGCTTGCGTTTCACGCGGAGCACAGGTACGCAGTATTTT.

This rearrangement joins TRBV6-2 or TRBV6-3 to TRBJ1-3; D unclear. The V end lost 6 bases, the J end lost 1 base, and 7 bases lay between the germline ends. This CDR3 region has 13 residues. Looked up from germline, CDR1 is MNHEY and CDR2 is SVGEGT. The CDR3 protein is CASSPISGNTIYF. Written as DNA, the CDR3 is TGTGCCAGCAGCCCTATTTCTGGAAACACCATATATTTT.

This clone was seen only a few times. Given the absence of the conserved phenylalanine or tryptophan at the CDR3 end, a read error is likely. The genes are TRBV12-3 or TRBV12-4 and TRBJ2-7; D unclear. The CDR3 extends over 13 amino acids. Trimming took 6 bases from V and 4 from J, leaving 13 bases between them. CDR3 sequence reads: CASSRSWSYEQYL. The CDR3 DNA reads TGTGCCAGCAGCCGGTCCTGGTCGTACGAGCAGTACTTA.

V gene TRBV6-4 combines with J gene TRBJ2-1; TRBD2 aligns across 8 bases. V lost 5 bases to trimming and J lost 6 bases; unmatched junction nucleotides: 3. Germline values: CDR1 MRHNA, CDR2 SNTAGT. The CDR3 runs to 13 residues. CDR3 DNA sequence: TGTGCCAGCAGTAATGGGACTAGCAATGAGCAGTTCTTC. This codes for CASSNGTSNEQFF.

The V and J genes are TRBV2 and TRBJ2-7; perhaps D is TRBD1 or TRBD2 (7 bases each). V was pared by 0 bases and J by 4 bases, with 19 bases between. CDR1 SNHLY and CDR2 FYNNEI come from the germline V gene. This CDR3 is built from 17 residues. The CDR3 loop is CASSEAERAQGGYEQYF. Written as DNA, the CDR3 is TGTGCCAGCAGTGAAGCGGAGAGGGCCCAGGGGGGGTACGAGCAGTACTTC.

J is TRBJ2-3 and V is TRBV11-2, with D possibly being TRBD2 (5 bases). Germline CDR1 and CDR2: SGHAT and FQNNGV. Between the trimmed V and J ends, which lost 1 base and 8 bases, there was a span of 13 bases. The CDR3 totals 14 residues. The CDR3: CASSLARVQVTQYF. Written as DNA, the CDR3 is TGTGCCAGCAGCTTAGCGAGGGTCCAGGTTACGCAGTATTTT. Full variable domain (rest looked up from reference TRBV11-2 and TRBJ2-3): EAGVAQSPRYKIIEKRQSVAFWCNPISGHATLYWYQQILGQGPKLLIQFQNNGVVDDSQLPKDRFSAERLKGVDSTLKIQPAKLEDSAVYLCASSLARVQVTQYFGPGTRLTVL.

The chain is built from TRBV6-1 and TRBJ2-6, with D perhaps given as TRBD1 or TRBD2 (5 bases each). With 6 bases removed from V and 1 base from J, the gap between germline ends came to 13 bases. The germline V gene has CDR1 MNHNS and CDR2 SASEGT. CDR3 length: 16 residues. The CDR3 nucleotides read TGTGCCAGCAGAATCCTGGGGACGTCTGGGGCCAACGTCCTGACTTTC. This gives the protein CASRILGTSGANVLTF.

The chain couples TRBV7-9 to TRBJ2-7; D is undetermined. The germline V and J ends were trimmed by 4 bases and 3 bases, with 10 bases remaining between them. CDR3 length: 13 amino acids. CDR1 is SEHNR and CDR2 is FQNEAQ in the germline V gene (reference sequence). CDR3 coding DNA: TGTGCCAGCAGCTCTGACGACCTCTACGAGCAGTACTTC. This gives the protein CASSSDDLYEQYF.

CDR3 amino acids: CASSLGAGGRYEQYF. CDR3 nucleotides: TGTGCCAGCAGCTTAGGGGCAGGGGGGCGATACGAGCAGTACTTC. The chain recombines TRBV11-2 with TRBJ2-7; D might be TRBD1 (7 bases). Germline V gene lookup returns CDR1 SGHAT and CDR2 FQNNGV. Trimming removed 1 base from V and 4 bases from J, with 14 bases in between. The CDR3 contains 15 residues.

This clone turned up a few times. One end of the junction fails to match germline, which may point to a read error. The chain joins TRBV6-1 to TRBJ2-7; D not resolved. The CDR3 totals 13 residues. The germline CDR1 and CDR2 sequences are MNHNS and SASEGT. CDR3 nucleotides: TGTGCCAGCAGAGGTTGGGGAACCTACGCGCAGTACTTC. Encoded protein: CASRGWGTYAQYF.

This clone came up many times. This sequence joins TRBV12-5 and TRBJ2-2; D might be TRBD1 (6 bases). CDR1 LGHNT and CDR2 FRNRAP come from the germline V gene. V dropped 2 bases and J dropped 0 bases, with 7 bases sitting between them. The CDR3 runs 15 residues. CDR3 protein: CASGLYRANTGELFF. As DNA, the CDR3 is TGTGCTAGTGGTTTGTACAGGGCGAACACCGGGGAGCTGTTTTTT.

In its sample, this clone was seen a few times. The chain carries TRBV5-1 and TRBJ1-2; D is ambiguous. The ends were cut back, 0 bases at V and 8 bases at J, with 17 bases in the middle. Germline assignment: CDR1 SGHRS and CDR2 YFSETQ. This CDR3 spans 15 amino acids. The CDR3 DNA reads as TGCGCCAGCAGCTTGGAATGGGTGGGAAAAGGGGGCTACACCTTC. Translating it yields CASSLEWVGKGGYTF.